A single sample gave rise to the 5 T cell receptor beta chains below, sequenced in a study of spatial heterogeneity in lung cancer. Time point specified: sample taken at primary tumor resection. One entry per CDR3 protein results from TCRdb running MiXCR on the 5' RACE reads. The sample has roughly 940 distinct CDR3 sequences; about 37% are singletons. The sample consisted of normal lung tissue next to the tumor, taken at surgery. These receptors came from a male donor with early-stage non-small cell lung cancer.

This clonotype was picked up a small number of times. V usage is TRBV30 and J usage is TRBJ2-3; tentatively, D is TRBD1 or TRBD2 (5 bases each). V was pared by 4 bases and J by 5 bases, with 10 bases between. The CDR3 spans 12 residues. The germline V gene has CDR1 GTSNPN and CDR2 SVGIG (reference sequence). CDR3 nucleotide sequence: TGTGCCTGGAAAGGTGGGGGAGATACGCAGTATTTT. As protein: CAWKGGGDTQYF.

CDR3 in DNA: TGTGCCAGCAGGGGGGGGAAAAAAGAGACCCAGTACTTC. It specifies CASRGGKKETQYF. J is TRBJ2-5 and V is TRBV12-3 or TRBV12-4, with TRBD2 identical over 7 bases. Unmatched junction bases numbered 4, after V lost 6 bases and J lost 3 bases. This CDR3 has 13 residues.

This sequence joins TRBV5-1 and TRBJ2-1, with 11 nucleotides matching TRBD2. The CDR3 is made up of 16 amino acids. V lost 6 bases and J lost 8; bases outside the gene matches: 13. Germline V gene lookup returns CDR1 SGHRS and CDR2 YFSETQ. DNA for the CDR3: TGCGCCAGCACTTGGCCTAGCGGGGGGCGAATCGATGAGCAGTTCTTC. Translation: CASTWPSGGRIDEQFF.

This chain joins TRBV20-1 and TRBJ1-1; the D is unclear. The CDR3 runs 16 residues. The ends were cut back, 5 bases at V and 0 bases at J, with 19 bases in the middle. CDR1 and CDR2 (germline): DFQATT, SNEGSKA (reference sequence). The DNA for the CDR3 is TGCAGTGCTTTAGCCCTGGAAGAGGGTATGAACACTGAAGCTTTCTTT. This sequence encodes CSALALEEGMNTEAFF.

J is TRBJ2-7 and V is TRBV7-6, with 7 bases that match TRBD1. Trimming cost V 1 base and J 0 bases; bases outside gene matches: 9. The CDR3 contains 17 residues. Germline V lookup: CDR1 SGHVS, CDR2 FNYEAQ. In DNA form, the CDR3 reads TGTGCCAGCAGCTTAGATGAAGGGGGCCCCGCCTCCTACGAGCAGTACTTC. It codes for CASSLDEGGPASYEQYF. Filled out from reference TRBV7-6 and TRBJ2-7, the complete variable domain reads GAGVSQSPRYKVTKRGQDVALRCDPISGHVSLYWYRQALGQGPEFLTYFNYEAQQDKSGLPNDRFSAERPEGSISTLTIQRTEQRDSAMYRCASSLDEGGPASYEQYFGPGTRLTVT.